This T cell receptor beta chain was recovered during a study of shared clonotypes between healthy human individuals. CD45RO negativity and positive selection for CCR7 defined naive CD8 cells, a population that excluded terminally differentiated effector memory CD45RA+ cells. Note on this clone: Other DNA sequences in the sample encode the same CDR3.

CDR3 length: 15 residues. Looked up from germline, CDR1 is MNHNS and CDR2 is SASEGT. Trimming took off 1 base at V and 0 bases at J, with 8 bases between the two ends. The assay was immunoSEQ multiplex PCR, and TCRdb's table has in-frame clones only and misses some. Here the sample spans approximately 840,000 clones, approximately 96% being singletons. This TCR was recovered from a man aged 30 to 39 in good health. Sample: naive CD8+ T cells sorted from blood. The chain employs TRBV6-1 and TRBJ2-3; D gene unclear. CDR3 residues: CASSEGLASTDTQYF. The DNA of the CDR3 is TGTGCCAGCAGTGAAGGACTGGCTAGCACAGATACGCAGTATTTT.